The 25 T cell receptor beta chains given below trace back to one sample, sequenced in a study of T cell responses to AZD1222 COVID-19 vaccine. TCRdb's table, derived via immunoSEQ multiplex PCR, lists solely in-frame clones and lacks some. The profile shows about 140,000 clones, 85% to 95% of them singletons. The sample was peripheral blood, taken 28 days after the second AZD1222 dose. The receptors here all came from an adult who received the AZD1222 COVID-19 vaccine.

The chain recombines TRBV28 with TRBJ1-6; no clear D gene. Germline CDR1 MDHEN, CDR2 SYDVKM. V was pared by 6 bases and J by 7 bases, with 16 bases between. This CDR3 region has 15 residues. The CDR3 reads CASRPSDGENSPLHF. In DNA, the CDR3 is TGTGCCAGCAGACCCTCGGACGGCGAGAATTCACCCCTCCACTTT.

Concerning this clone itself: The junction and the germline gene differ at one end; a read error may be behind it. The chain recombines TRBV7-6 with TRBJ1-6; D gene uncertain. This CDR3 is built from 17 residues. Looked up from germline, CDR1 is SGHVS and CDR2 is FNYEAQ. CDR3 bases: TGTGTCAGCAGCTTAGCGACCTCAAGCTCCTATAATTCACCCCTCCACTTT. Translation gives CVSSLATSSSYNSPLHF. Together with reference TRBV7-6 and TRBJ1-6, the CDR3 gives the full variable domain: GAGVSQSPRYKVTKRGQDVALRCDPISGHVSLYWYRQALGQGPEFLTYFNYEAQQDKSGLPNDRFSAERPEGSISTLTIQRTEQRDSAMYRCVSSLATSSSYNSPLHFGNGTRLTVT.

This clone appeared a single time. The CDR3 is CATSKRFQETQYF. DNA of the CDR3: TGTGCCACCAGCAAACGGTTCCAAGAGACCCAGTACTTC. This chain links TRBV15 with TRBJ2-5; D gene ambiguous. Looked up from germline, CDR1 is LNHNV and CDR2 is YYDKDF (reference sequence). The CDR3 spans 13 residues. The germline V and J ends were trimmed by 4 bases and 1 base, with 7 bases remaining between them.

The sample holds a few counts of this clone. V usage is TRBV27 and J usage is TRBJ1-5; the D is unclear. From germline, CDR1 is MNHEY and CDR2 SMNVEV (reference sequence). V was shortened by 0 bases and J by 4 bases, with 10 bases between the two germline ends. The CDR3 contains 15 residues. In DNA, the CDR3 is TGTGCCAGCAGTTTATCGTTGACGGGAAATCAGCCCCAGCATTTT. The encoded protein is CASSLSLTGNQPQHF.

V is TRBV28 and J is TRBJ2-4; D might be TRBD1 (6 bases). Germline CDR1 MDHEN, CDR2 SYDVKM. With 8 bases removed from V and 0 bases from J, the gap between germline ends came to 14 bases. The CDR3 length is 15 residues. CDR3 sequence: CASSGHQVAKNIQYF. CDR3 nucleotide sequence: TGTGCCAGCTCGGGACACCAGGTAGCCAAAAACATTCAGTACTTC.

This clone was detected once. The chain combines TRBV28 with TRBJ2-2; D is possibly TRBD1 or TRBD2 (6 bases each). CDR3 length: 16 amino acids. Germline assignment: CDR1 MDHEN and CDR2 SYDVKM. V was pared by 0 bases and J by 3 bases, with 11 bases between. Here the CDR3 DNA reads TGTGCCAGCAGTTTATGGTCAGGGGAGGACACCGGGGAGCTGTTTTTT. Translating gives CASSLWSGEDTGELFF. The full variable domain, rest sourced from reference TRBV28 and TRBJ2-2, is DVKVTQSSRYLVKRTGEKVFLECVQDMDHENMFWYRQDPGLGLRLIYFSYDVKMKEKGDIPEGYSVSREKKERFSLILESASTNQTSMYLCASSLWSGEDTGELFFGEGSRLTVL.

The CDR3 DNA is TGTGCCAGTGCTACAGGGGCCGGATCCTACGAGCAGTACTTC. It specifies CASATGAGSYEQYF. The gene calls are TRBV6-5 and TRBJ2-7; 7 bases align to TRBD1. Per the germline V gene, CDR1 is MNHEY and CDR2 is SVGAGI. CDR3 length: 14 amino acids. V trimming: 9 bases; J trimming: 1 base; junction bases outside the gene matches: 9.

V usage is TRBV28 and J usage is TRBJ2-7; 8 nucleotides align to TRBD1. V was clipped by 5 bases and J by 4 bases; unmatched bases: 13. There are 16 residues in the CDR3. From germline, CDR1 is MDHEN and CDR2 SYDVKM. The CDR3 DNA reads TGTGCCAGCAGTCCGTCGGGGTCAGGGGGCCGGTACGAGCAGTACTTC. Translated: CASSPSGSGGRYEQYF.

The chain carries TRBV9 and TRBJ1-4; D perhaps matches TRBD1 (6 bases). This CDR3 is 15 amino acids long. CDR1 is SGDLS, CDR2 YYNGEE, per germline. Trimming took 2 bases from V and 8 from J, leaving 16 bases between them. The DNA of the CDR3 is TGTGCCAGCAGCGTCGGGGACACAAAACAGGAAAAACTGTTTTTT. Residues: CASSVGDTKQEKLFF.

The V and J genes are TRBV11-2 and TRBJ1-5, with 7 bases identical to TRBD1. In germline, CDR1 is SGHAT, CDR2 FQNNGV. J gave up 3 bases and V 5 bases, and 4 bases lay outside the gene matches. The CDR3 loop spans 14 amino acids. The CDR3 DNA reads TGTGCCAGCAGCGCGACAGGGTCCAATCAGCCCCAGCATTTT. Amino acids: CASSATGSNQPQHF.

The J gene is TRBJ1-6, the V gene TRBV5-6, with TRBD1 matching over 9 bases. The junction had 9 bases not matched to a gene; V was cut back by 3 bases and J by 5 bases. CDR1 SGHDT and CDR2 YYEEEE come from the germline V gene. CDR3 length: 17 amino acids. CDR3 nucleotides: TGTGCCAGCAGCTACCCACGGGGGACAGGGCATAATTCACCCCTCCACTTT. This translates into CASSYPRGTGHNSPLHF.

This chain links TRBV5-1 with TRBJ2-1; 14 nucleotides agree with TRBD2. Germline V gene lookup returns CDR1 SGHRS and CDR2 YFSETQ. Trimming at V came to 4 bases and at J to 14 bases, leaving 14 bases not matched to a gene. The CDR3 sequence is 16 residues long. CDR3 sequence: CASSPSGGTSGSLEFF. The CDR3 DNA reads as TGCGCCAGCAGCCCCAGTGGCGGGACTAGCGGGAGTCTGGAGTTCTTC.

The V and J genes are TRBV7-6 and TRBJ1-4, with D possibly matching TRBD1 (6 bases). This CDR3 has 16 amino acids. The V gene lost 2 bases and the J gene lost 8 bases, with 18 bases spanning the gap. The germline gives CDR1 SGHVS, CDR2 FNYEAQ. In DNA, the CDR3 is TGTGCCAGCAGCTTAAGTGCGTGGGGGGCGGGAGAAAAACTGTTTTTT. Translating gives CASSLSAWGAGEKLFF.

The chain is built from TRBV21-1 and TRBJ2-1; the table's D call, TRBD2, has no DNA check behind it. TRBV21-1 is classified as a pseudogene. The CDR3 is 18 amino acids. CDR3 nucleotide sequence: TGTGCCAGCAGCAGAGAGACTAGCGGGATGGTGTACTGGAATGAGCAGTTCTTC. It specifies CASSRETSGMVYWNEQFF.

The chain links TRBV28 to TRBJ2-3; 10 bases are a match to TRBD1. This CDR3 contains 14 residues. From germline, CDR1 is MDHEN and CDR2 SYDVKM. The J segment lost 7 bases and the V segment lost 8 bases, leaving 9 bases of the junction unmatched. The CDR3 here is CASSWDRGLNTQYF. Here the CDR3 DNA reads TGTGCCAGCTCTTGGGACAGGGGTTTAAATACGCAGTATTTT.

The V gene is TRBV6-5, the J gene TRBJ1-6; D may be TRBD1 (5 bases). Germline V CDR1 and CDR2: MNHEY, SVGAGI. This CDR3 has 13 residues. V was cut by 6 bases and J by 6 bases, with 9 bases left in between. CDR3 protein: CASSDSFNSPLHF. Here the CDR3 DNA reads TGTGCCAGCAGCGACAGTTTTAATTCACCCCTCCACTTT.

The chain carries TRBV19 and TRBJ1-2; the D is unclear. The CDR3 has 12 residues. V dropped 3 bases and J dropped 8 bases, with 10 bases sitting between them. Germline CDR1 and CDR2: LNHDA and SQIVND (reference sequence). DNA of the CDR3: TGTGCCAGTAGTATTGAAGGGAGAGGCTACACCTTC. This encodes CASSIEGRGYTF.

The chain is built from TRBV9 and TRBJ2-1; TRBD2 aligns across 12 bases. V was clipped by 8 bases and J by 6 bases; unmatched bases: 15. This CDR3 has 17 amino acids. Germline CDR1 and CDR2: SGDLS and YYNGEE. CDR3: CASTPSGRAGVSNEQFF. The DNA for the CDR3 is TGTGCCAGTACGCCTAGCGGGAGGGCCGGGGTCAGCAATGAGCAGTTCTTC.

V is TRBV6-5 and J is TRBJ1-1; D is ambiguous. V was pared by 2 bases and J by 3 bases, with 7 bases between. The CDR3 spans 13 residues. Germline V gene data show CDR1 as MNHEY and CDR2 as SVGAGI. Here the CDR3 reads CASSYARDTEAFF. CDR3 bases: TGTGCCAGCAGTTACGCGCGGGACACTGAAGCTTTCTTT.

The chain joins TRBV11-2 to TRBJ2-7; TRBD1 aligns across 7 bases. CDR1 SGHAT and CDR2 FQNNGV come from the germline V gene. Trimming cost V 5 bases and J 3 bases; bases outside gene matches: 13. The CDR3 extends over 16 amino acids. CDR3 DNA: TGTGCCAGCAGCCCAAATATACAGGGGACCCGCTACGAGCAGTACTTC. This sequence encodes CASSPNIQGTRYEQYF.

The gene calls are TRBV7-9 and TRBJ2-1; no firm D call. V lost 8 bases, J lost 5 bases, and 13 bases lay in between. CDR1 SEHNR and CDR2 FQNEAQ come from the germline V gene (reference sequence). This CDR3 comprises 13 residues. This chain's CDR3 is CASATSPHNEQFF. For the CDR3, the DNA is TGTGCCAGCGCCACCTCCCCCCACAATGAGCAGTTCTTC. Variable domain in full (rest from reference TRBV7-9 and TRBJ2-1): DTGVSQNPRHKITKRGQNVTFRCDPISEHNRLYWYRQTLGQGPEFLTYFQNEAQLEKSRLLSDRFSAERPKGSFSTLEIQRTEQGDSAMYLCASATSPHNEQFFGPGTRLTVL.

The chain carries TRBV5-1 and TRBJ2-1; possible D gene TRBD1, 5 bases. The germline V gene encodes CDR1 SGHRS and CDR2 YFSETQ. CDR3 length: 15 amino acids. The V and J ends lost 4 bases and 0 bases respectively, with 11 bases between them. The CDR3 sequence: CASSPGMSSYNEQFF. The CDR3 DNA follows: TGCGCCAGCAGCCCAGGGATGAGCTCCTACAATGAGCAGTTCTTC. The whole variable domain, filled in from reference TRBV5-1 and TRBJ2-1, reads KAGVTQTPRYLIKTRGQQVTLSCSPISGHRSVSWYQQTPGQGLQFLFEYFSETQRNKGNFPGRFSGRQFSNSRSEMNVSTLELGDSALYLCASSPGMSSYNEQFFGPGTRLTVL.

A single count supports this clone. This chain connects TRBV2 to TRBJ2-1, with TRBD2 matching 11 bases. Germline V gives CDR1 SNHLY, CDR2 FYNNEI. V lost 11 bases to trimming and J lost 5 bases; unmatched junction nucleotides: 5. The CDR3 has 13 amino acids. Here the CDR3 DNA reads TGTGCCTGCACTAGCGGGAGAAACAATGAGCAGTTCTTC. Its translation: CACTSGRNNEQFF.

The chain links TRBV11-2 to TRBJ1-1; D unresolved. The CDR3 is 14 residues long. V shed 1 base and J shed 4 bases, with 10 bases lying between them. Germline V lookup: CDR1 SGHAT, CDR2 FQNNGV. The CDR3 nucleotides read TGTGCCAGCAGCTTAGGAAGGTTGCCCACTGAAGCTTTCTTT. Translated: CASSLGRLPTEAFF.

The gene calls are TRBV30 and TRBJ1-1, with D unclear. CDR3 length: 13 residues. Germline CDR1 reads GTSNPN; CDR2 reads SVGIG (reference sequence). The V end was cut by 3 bases, the J end by 0 bases, with 8 bases between. The CDR3: CAWRRLLNTEAFF. The CDR3 DNA reads TGTGCCTGGAGAAGGCTGCTGAACACTGAAGCTTTCTTT.